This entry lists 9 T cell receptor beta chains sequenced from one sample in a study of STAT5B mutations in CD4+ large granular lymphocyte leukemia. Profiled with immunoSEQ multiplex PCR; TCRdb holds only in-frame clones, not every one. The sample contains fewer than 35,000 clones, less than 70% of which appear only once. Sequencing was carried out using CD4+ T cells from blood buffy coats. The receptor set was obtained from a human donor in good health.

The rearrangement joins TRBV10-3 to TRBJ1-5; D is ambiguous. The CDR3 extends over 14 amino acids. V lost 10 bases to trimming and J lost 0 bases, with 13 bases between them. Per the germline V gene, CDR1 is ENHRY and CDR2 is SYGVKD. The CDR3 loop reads CATAGDYSNQPQHF. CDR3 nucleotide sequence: TGTGCCACAGCGGGCGATTATAGCAATCAGCCCCAGCATTTT.

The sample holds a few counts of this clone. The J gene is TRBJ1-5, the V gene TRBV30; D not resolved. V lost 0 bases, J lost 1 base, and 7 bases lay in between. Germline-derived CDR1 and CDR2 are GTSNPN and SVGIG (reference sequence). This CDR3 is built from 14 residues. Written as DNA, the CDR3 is TGTGCCTGGAGTGTAACAACAAGCAATCAGCCCCAGCATTTT. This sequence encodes CAWSVTTSNQPQHF. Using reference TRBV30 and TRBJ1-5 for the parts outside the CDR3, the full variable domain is SQTIHQWPATLVQPVGSPLSLECTVEGTSNPNLYWYRQAAGRGLQLLFYSVGIGQISSEVPQNLSASRPQDRQFILSSKKLLLSDSGFYLCAWSVTTSNQPQHFGDGTRLSIL.

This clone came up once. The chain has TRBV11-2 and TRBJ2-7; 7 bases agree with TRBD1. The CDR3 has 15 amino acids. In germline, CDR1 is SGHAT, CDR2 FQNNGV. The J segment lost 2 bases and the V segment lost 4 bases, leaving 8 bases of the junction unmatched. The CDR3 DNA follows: TGTGCCAGCAGCTACGACAGGGCCCCCGCCTACGAGCAGTACTTC. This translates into CASSYDRAPAYEQYF.

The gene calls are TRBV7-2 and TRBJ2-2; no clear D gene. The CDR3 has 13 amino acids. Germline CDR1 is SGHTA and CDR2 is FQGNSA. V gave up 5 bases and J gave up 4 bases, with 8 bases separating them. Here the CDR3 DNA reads TGTGCCAGCAGCAATACGGCCACCGGGGAGCTGTTTTTT. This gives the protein CASSNTATGELFF. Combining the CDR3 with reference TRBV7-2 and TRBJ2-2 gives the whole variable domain GAGVSQSPSNKVTEKGKDVELRCDPISGHTALYWYRQSLGQGLEFLIYFQGNSAPDKSGLPSDRFSAERTGGSVSTLTIQRTQQEDSAVYLCASSNTATGELFFGEGSRLTVL.

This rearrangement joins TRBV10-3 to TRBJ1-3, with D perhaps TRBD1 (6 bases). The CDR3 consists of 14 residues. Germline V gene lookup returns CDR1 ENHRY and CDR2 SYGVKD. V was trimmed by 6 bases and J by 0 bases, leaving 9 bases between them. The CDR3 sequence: CAIRDSFSGNTIYF. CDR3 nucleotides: TGTGCCATCAGGGACAGCTTCTCTGGAAACACCATATATTTT.

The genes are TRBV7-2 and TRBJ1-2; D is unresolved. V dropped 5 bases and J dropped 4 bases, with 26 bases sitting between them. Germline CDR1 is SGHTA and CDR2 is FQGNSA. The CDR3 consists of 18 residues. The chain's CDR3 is CASSPQPGGSHRTYGYTF. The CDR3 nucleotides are TGTGCCAGCAGCCCCCAGCCCGGCGGATCCCACAGAACCTATGGCTACACCTTC.

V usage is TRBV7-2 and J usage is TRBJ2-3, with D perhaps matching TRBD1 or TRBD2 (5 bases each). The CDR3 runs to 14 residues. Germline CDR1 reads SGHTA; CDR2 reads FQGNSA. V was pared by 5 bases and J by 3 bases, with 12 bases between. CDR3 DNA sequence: TGTGCCAGCAGCCCGGGACCCAATACAGATACGCAGTATTTT. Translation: CASSPGPNTDTQYF.

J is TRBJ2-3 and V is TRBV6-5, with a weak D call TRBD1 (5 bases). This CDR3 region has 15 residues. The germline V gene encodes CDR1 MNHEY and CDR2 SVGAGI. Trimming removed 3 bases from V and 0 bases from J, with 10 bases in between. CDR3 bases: TGTGCCAGCAGTTATTCGCGACAGAGCACAGATACGCAGTATTTT. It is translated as CASSYSRQSTDTQYF.

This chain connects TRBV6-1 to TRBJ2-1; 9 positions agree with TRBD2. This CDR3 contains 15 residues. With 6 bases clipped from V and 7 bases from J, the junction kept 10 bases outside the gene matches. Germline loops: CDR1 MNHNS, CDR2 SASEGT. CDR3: CASSGRGGPGNEQFF. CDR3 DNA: TGTGCCAGCAGCGGGCGGGGGGGGCCAGGTAATGAGCAGTTCTTC.